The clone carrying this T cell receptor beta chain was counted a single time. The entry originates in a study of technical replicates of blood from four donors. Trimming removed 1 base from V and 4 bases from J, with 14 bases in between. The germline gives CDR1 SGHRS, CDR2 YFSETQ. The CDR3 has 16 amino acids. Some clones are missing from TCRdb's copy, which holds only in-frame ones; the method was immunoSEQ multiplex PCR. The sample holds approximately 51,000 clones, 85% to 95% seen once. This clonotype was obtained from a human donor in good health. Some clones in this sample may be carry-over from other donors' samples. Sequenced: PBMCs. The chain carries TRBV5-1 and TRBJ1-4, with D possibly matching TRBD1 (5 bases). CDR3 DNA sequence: TGCGCCAGCAGCTTGCAGTACAGGAGAGATAATGAAAAACTGTTTTTT. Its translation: CASSLQYRRDNEKLFF.